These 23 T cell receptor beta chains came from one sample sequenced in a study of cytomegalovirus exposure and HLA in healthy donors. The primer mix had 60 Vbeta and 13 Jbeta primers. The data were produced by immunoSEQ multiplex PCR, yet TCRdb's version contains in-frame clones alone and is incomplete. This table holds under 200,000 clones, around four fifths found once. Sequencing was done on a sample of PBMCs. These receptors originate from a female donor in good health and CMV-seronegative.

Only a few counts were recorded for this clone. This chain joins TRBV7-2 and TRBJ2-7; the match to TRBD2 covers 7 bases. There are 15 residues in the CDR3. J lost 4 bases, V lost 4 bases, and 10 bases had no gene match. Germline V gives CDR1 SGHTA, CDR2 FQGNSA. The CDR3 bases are TGTGCCAGCAGCTCTCGACCCCGGGGGGTGTACGAGCAGTACTTC. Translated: CASSSRPRGVYEQYF.

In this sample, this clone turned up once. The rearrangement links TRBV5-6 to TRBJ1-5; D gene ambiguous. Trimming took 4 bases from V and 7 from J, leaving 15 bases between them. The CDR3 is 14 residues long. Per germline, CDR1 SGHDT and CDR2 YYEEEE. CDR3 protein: CASSRFLVGQPQHF. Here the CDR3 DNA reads TGTGCCAGCAGCCGCTTTCTGGTCGGGCAGCCCCAGCATTTT.

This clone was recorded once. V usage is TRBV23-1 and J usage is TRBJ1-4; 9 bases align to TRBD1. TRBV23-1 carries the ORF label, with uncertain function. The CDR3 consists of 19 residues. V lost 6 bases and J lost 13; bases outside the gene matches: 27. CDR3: CASSRPGQGDLFLMKGLFF. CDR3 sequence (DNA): TGCGCCAGCAGCCGTCCGGGACAGGGTGACTTATTTCTAATGAAGGGACTGTTTTTT.

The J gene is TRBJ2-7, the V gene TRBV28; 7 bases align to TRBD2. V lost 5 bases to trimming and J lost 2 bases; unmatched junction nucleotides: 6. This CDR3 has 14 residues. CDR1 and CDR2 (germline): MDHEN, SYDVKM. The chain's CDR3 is CASSPSGFPYEQYF. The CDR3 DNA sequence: TGTGCCAGCAGTCCTAGCGGATTCCCCTACGAGCAGTACTTC.

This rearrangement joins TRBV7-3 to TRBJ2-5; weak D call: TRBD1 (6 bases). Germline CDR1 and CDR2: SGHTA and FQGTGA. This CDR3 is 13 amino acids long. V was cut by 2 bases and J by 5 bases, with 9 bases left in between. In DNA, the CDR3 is TGTGCCAGCAGCTTACAGGGGTCGGAGACCCAGTACTTC. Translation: CASSLQGSETQYF.

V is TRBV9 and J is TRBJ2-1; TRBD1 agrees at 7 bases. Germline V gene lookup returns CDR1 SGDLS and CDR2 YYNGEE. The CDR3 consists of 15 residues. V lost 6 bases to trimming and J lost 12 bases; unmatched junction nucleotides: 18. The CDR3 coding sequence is TGTGCCAGCACTTCGAGTGACAGGGTAACGATGAGGCAGTTCTTC. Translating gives CASTSSDRVTMRQFF.

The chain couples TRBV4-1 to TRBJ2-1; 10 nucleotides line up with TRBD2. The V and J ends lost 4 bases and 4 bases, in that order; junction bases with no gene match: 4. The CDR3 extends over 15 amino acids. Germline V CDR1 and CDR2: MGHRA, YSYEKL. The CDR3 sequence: CASSRLAGVYNEQFF. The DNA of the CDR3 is TGCGCCAGCAGCCGTCTAGCGGGGGTGTACAATGAGCAGTTCTTC.

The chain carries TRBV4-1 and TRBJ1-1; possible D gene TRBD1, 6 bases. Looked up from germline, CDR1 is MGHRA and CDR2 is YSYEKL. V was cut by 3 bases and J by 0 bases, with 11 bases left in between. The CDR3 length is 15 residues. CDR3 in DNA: TGCGCCAGCAGCCACCAGACAGGAATGAACACTGAAGCTTTCTTT. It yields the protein CASSHQTGMNTEAFF.

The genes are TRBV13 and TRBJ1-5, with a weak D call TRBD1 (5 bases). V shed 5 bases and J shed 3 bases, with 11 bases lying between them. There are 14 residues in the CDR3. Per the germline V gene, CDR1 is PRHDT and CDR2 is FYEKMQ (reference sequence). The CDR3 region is CASSSGTDNQPQHF. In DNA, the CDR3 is TGTGCCAGCAGCAGCGGGACGGACAATCAGCCCCAGCATTTT.

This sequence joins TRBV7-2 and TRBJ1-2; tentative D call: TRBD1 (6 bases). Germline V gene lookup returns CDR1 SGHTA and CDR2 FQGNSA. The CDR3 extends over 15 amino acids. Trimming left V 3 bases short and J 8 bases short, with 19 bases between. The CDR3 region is CASSFATGTYEGYTF. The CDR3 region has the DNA TGTGCCAGCAGCTTTGCAACAGGGACCTATGAGGGCTACACCTTC.

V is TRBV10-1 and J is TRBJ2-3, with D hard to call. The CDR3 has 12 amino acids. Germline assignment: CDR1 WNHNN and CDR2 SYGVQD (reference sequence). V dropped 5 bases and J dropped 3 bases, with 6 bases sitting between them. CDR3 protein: CASSSVTDTQYF. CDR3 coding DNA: TGCGCCAGCAGTTCAGTTACAGATACGCAGTATTTT.

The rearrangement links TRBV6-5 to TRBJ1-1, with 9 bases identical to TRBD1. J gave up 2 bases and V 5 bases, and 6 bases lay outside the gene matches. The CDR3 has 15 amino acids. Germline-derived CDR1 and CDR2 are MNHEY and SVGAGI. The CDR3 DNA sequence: TGTGCCAGCAGTCCCGGGACAGGGCACAACACTGAAGCTTTCTTT. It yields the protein CASSPGTGHNTEAFF.

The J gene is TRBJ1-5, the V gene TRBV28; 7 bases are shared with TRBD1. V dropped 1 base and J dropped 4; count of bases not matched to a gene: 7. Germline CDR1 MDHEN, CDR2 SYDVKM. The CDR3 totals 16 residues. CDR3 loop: CASSLSTGVGNQPQHF. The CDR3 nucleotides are TGTGCCAGCAGTTTATCAACAGGGGTAGGTAATCAGCCCCAGCATTTT.

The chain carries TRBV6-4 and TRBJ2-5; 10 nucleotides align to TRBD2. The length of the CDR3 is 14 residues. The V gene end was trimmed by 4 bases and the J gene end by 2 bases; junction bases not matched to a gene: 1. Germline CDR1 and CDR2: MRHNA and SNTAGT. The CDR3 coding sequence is TGTGCCAGCAGTGCTAGCGGGGGACAAGAGACCCAGTACTTC. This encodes CASSASGGQETQYF.

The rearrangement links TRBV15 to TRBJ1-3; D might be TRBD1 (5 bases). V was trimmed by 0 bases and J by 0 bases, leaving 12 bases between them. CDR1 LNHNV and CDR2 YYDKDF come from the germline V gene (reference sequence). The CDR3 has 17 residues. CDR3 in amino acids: CATSREGAVGSGNTIYF. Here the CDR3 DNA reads TGTGCCACCAGCAGAGAAGGGGCCGTAGGCTCTGGAAACACCATATATTTT.

The CDR3 loop reads CASSFEGYEQYF. The CDR3 nucleotides are TGTGCCAGCAGCTTCGAGGGTTACGAGCAGTACTTC. The rearrangement uses TRBV7-6 and TRBJ2-7; D may be TRBD2 (5 bases). Germline CDR1 reads SGHVS; CDR2 reads FNYEAQ. The CDR3 covers 12 residues. Trimming left V 3 bases short and J 4 bases short, with 7 bases between.

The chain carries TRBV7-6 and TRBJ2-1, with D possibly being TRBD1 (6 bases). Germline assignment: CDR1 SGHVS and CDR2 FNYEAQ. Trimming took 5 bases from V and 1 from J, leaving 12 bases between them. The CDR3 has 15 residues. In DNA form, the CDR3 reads TGTGCCAGCAGCCGGACAGACATATCCTACAATGAGCAGTTCTTC. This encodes CASSRTDISYNEQFF.

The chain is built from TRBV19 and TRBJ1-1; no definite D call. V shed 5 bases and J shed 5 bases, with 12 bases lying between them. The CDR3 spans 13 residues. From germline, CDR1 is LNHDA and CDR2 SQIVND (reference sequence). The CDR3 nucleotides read TGTGCCAGTAGTGACTTTGGAGGGACTGAAGCTTTCTTT. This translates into CASSDFGGTEAFF.

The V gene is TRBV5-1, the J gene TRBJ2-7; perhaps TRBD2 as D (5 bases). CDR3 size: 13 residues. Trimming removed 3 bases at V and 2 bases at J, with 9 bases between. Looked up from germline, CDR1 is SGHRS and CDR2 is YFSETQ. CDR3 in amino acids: CASSYGLTYEQYF. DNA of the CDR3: TGCGCCAGCAGCTACGGACTTACCTACGAGCAGTACTTC.

The CDR3 protein is CASRPDRVSYEQYF. DNA of the CDR3: TGCGCCAGCAGACCCGACAGGGTATCCTACGAGCAGTACTTC. The chain is built from TRBV4-1 and TRBJ2-7; 7 bases agree with TRBD1. Germline values: CDR1 MGHRA, CDR2 YSYEKL. V shed 6 bases, J shed 1 base, and the junction held 6 bases outside the gene matches. The CDR3 has 14 residues.

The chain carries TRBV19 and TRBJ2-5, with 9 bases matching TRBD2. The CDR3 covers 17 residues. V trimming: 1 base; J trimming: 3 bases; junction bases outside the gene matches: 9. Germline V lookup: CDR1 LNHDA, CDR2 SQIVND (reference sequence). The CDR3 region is CASSIAPQQRGEETQYF. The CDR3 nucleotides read TGTGCCAGTAGTATAGCCCCCCAGCAGCGGGGGGAAGAGACCCAGTACTTC.

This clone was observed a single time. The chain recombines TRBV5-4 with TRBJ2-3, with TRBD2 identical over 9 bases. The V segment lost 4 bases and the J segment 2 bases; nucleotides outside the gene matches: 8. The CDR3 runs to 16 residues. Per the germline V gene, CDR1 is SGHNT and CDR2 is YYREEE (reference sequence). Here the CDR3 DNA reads TGTGCCAGCAGCCTGTTAGCGGGGGACTTCACAGATACGCAGTATTTT. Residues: CASSLLAGDFTDTQYF.

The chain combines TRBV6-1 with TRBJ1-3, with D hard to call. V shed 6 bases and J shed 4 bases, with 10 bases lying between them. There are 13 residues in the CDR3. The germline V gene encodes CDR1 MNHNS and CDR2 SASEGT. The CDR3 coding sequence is TGTGCCAGCAGGCCTTGGCAAGGAAACACCATATATTTT. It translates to CASRPWQGNTIYF.